A single sample gave rise to the 7 T cell receptor beta chains below, sequenced in a study of blood T cell repertoires in COVID-19. Clones were sequenced by immunoSEQ multiplex PCR, and TCRdb holds only the in-frame ones, with some missing. The repertoire includes 80,000 to 100,000 clones, approximately 79% of them detected once, and under 5% sits in the top ten. Sequencing was done on a sample of peripheral blood. Every receptor here comes from a man aged 65 to 85 with COVID-19, enrolled during active disease.

This chain joins TRBV4-3 and TRBJ2-5; 7 bases align to TRBD1. This CDR3 comprises 16 residues. The V gene's germline CDR1 is LGHNA and CDR2 YSLEER. V shed 0 bases and J 4 bases; nucleotides not matched to a gene: 8. The CDR3 loop reads CASSQDDRVGAETQYF. The CDR3 region has the DNA TGCGCCAGCAGCCAAGATGACAGGGTGGGGGCAGAGACCCAGTACTTC.

V gene TRBV5-1 combines with J gene TRBJ2-1; perhaps TRBD1 as D (5 bases). The CDR3 loop spans 15 amino acids. The germline V and J ends were trimmed by 0 bases and 3 bases, with 10 bases remaining between them. In germline, CDR1 is SGHRS, CDR2 YFSETQ. In DNA form, the CDR3 reads TGCGCCAGCAGCTTGGGGGGCAGTGTCTACAATGAGCAGTTCTTC. As protein: CASSLGGSVYNEQFF.

The V gene is TRBV29-1, the J gene TRBJ2-1; D may be TRBD2 (6 bases). This CDR3 spans 13 amino acids. Germline CDR1 SQVTM, CDR2 ANQGSEA. Trimming took off 5 bases at V and 8 bases at J, with 16 bases between the two ends. CDR3 nucleotide sequence: TGCAGCGTTTGTGGGACTCTCCTTGATGAGCAGTTCTTC. Translation gives CSVCGTLLDEQFF.

This clone has only one observation. The chain is built from TRBV4-1 and TRBJ2-1, with TRBD2 matching over 10 bases. V shed 0 bases and J 9 bases; nucleotides not matched to a gene: 11. Germline V CDR1 and CDR2: MGHRA, YSYEKL. CDR3 length equals 17 residues. The CDR3 coding sequence is TGCGCCAGCAGCCAAGATTCCGCTAGCGGGAGTTATGGTGAGCAGTTCTTC. As protein: CASSQDSASGSYGEQFF.

The chain has TRBV19 and TRBJ2-7; 10 nucleotides agree with TRBD2. Germline CDR1 and CDR2: LNHDA and SQIVND (reference sequence). This CDR3 contains 15 residues. Trimming cost V 3 bases and J 6 bases; bases outside gene matches: 8. Here the CDR3 DNA reads TGTGCCAGTAGTATCTCCTTCGTAGCGGGAGGCGAGCAGTACTTC. This gives the protein CASSISFVAGGEQYF.

The chain links TRBV4-3 to TRBJ2-7; 10 nucleotides agree with TRBD1. The CDR3 has 13 residues. Germline CDR1 and CDR2: LGHNA and YSLEER. With 4 bases clipped from V and 6 bases from J, the junction kept 3 bases outside the gene matches. The CDR3 protein is CASSPGQGLEQYF. As DNA, the CDR3 is TGCGCCAGCAGCCCGGGACAGGGGCTCGAGCAGTACTTC.

The V call is TRBV28, the J call TRBJ1-1, with D perhaps TRBD1 (6 bases). Trimming took 6 bases from V and 4 from J, leaving 21 bases between them. This CDR3 is 16 amino acids long. The germline V gene encodes CDR1 MDHEN and CDR2 SYDVKM. The CDR3 sequence is CASSREGRPQGTEAFF. In DNA form, the CDR3 reads TGTGCCAGCAGCCGAGAGGGGCGTCCACAGGGCACTGAAGCTTTCTTT. Supplemented by reference TRBV28 and TRBJ1-1, the full variable domain reads DVKVTQSSRYLVKRTGEKVFLECVQDMDHENMFWYRQDPGLGLRLIYFSYDVKMKEKGDIPEGYSVSREKKERFSLILESASTNQTSMYLCASSREGRPQGTEAFFGQGTRLTVV.